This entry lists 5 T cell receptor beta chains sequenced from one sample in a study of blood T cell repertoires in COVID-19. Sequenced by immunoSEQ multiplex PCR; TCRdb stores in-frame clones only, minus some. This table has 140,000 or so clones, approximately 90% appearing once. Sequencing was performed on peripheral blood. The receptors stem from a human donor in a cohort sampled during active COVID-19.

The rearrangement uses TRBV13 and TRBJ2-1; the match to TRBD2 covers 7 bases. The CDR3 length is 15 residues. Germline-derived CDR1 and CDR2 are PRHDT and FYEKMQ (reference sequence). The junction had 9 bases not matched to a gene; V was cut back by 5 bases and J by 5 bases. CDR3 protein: CASSPLGAGDNEQFF. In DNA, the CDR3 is TGTGCCAGCAGCCCCCTCGGGGCGGGGGACAATGAGCAGTTCTTC.

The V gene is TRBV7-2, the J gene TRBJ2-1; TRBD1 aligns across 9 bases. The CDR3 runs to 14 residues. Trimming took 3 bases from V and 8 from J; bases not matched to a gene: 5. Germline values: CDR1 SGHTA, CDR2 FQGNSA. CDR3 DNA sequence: TGTGCCAGCAGCTTGGGGGACAGGGCCCATGAGCAGTTCTTC. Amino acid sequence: CASSLGDRAHEQFF.

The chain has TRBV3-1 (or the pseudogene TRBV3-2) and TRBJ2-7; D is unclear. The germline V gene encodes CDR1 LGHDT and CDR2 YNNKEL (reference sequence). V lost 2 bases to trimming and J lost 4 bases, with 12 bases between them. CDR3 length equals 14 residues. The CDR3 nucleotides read TGTGCCAGCAGCCAATTGCCTAACTCGTACGAGCAGTACTTC. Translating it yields CASSQLPNSYEQYF.

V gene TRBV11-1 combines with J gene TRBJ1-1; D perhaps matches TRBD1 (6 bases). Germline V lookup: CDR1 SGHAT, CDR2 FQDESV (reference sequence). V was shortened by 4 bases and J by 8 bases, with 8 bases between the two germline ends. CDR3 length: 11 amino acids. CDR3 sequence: CASSSGQEAFF. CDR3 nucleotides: TGTGCCAGCAGCTCGGGACAAGAAGCTTTCTTT.

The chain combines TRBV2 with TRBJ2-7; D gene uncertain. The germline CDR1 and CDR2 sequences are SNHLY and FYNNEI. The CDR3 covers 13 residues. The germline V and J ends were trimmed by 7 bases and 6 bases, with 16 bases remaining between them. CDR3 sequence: CASTEAPYAEQYF. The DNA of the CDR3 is TGTGCCAGCACAGAGGCCCCTTATGCCGAGCAGTACTTC.